The entry below gives a single T cell receptor (beta chain) sequence along with its context. At one end the junction does not follow the germline gene, possibly because of a read error. This specimen belongs to a study of regulatory T cells in long-lasting Graves disease. Germline loops: CDR1 SGHAT, CDR2 FQNNGV. The CDR3 spans 14 residues. Library construction for TCR beta used iRepertoire HTBI primers and Arm-PCR of CDR3 regions. TCRdb redid the calling of the multiplex PCR reads with MiXCR, one entry per CDR3 protein. The table includes hundreds of thousands of distinct CDR3 sequences, around 15% detected once. Time point of the sample: newly diagnosed GD, antithyroid drugs for less than 3 months. Researchers made the TCR library from RNA that was extracted from PBMCs. Enrollment of patients was through an endocrinology department in Xi'an, China. These data were also filed under a second study, of T cells in Graves' hyperthyroidism and ophthalmopathy. That paper notes: HTBI primers were employed in a first-round RT-PCR of the TCR CDR3.

The V gene is TRBV11-2, the J gene TRBJ2-1; D not resolved. Sequenced material: peripheral blood mononuclear cells (PBMCs), taken at new diagnosis, from a patient treated with antithyroid drugs. The clonotype originates from a young man with Graves disease. DNA of the CDR3: TGTGCCAGCAGCTTAATGGGGTCCCACAATGAGCAGCTCTTC. This sequence encodes CASSLMGSHNEQLF.